A selection of T cell receptor beta chains follows, all from one sample in a study of T cell clones after liver transplantation. Libraries were prepared by immunoSEQ multiplex PCR; TCRdb keeps only in-frame clonotypes and omits some of them. The repertoire holds about 33,000 clones, with more than 90% as singletons. This specimen was CD8+ T cells from blood, taken 12 months after liver transplant. The receptors come from a human patient who received a liver transplant. Some T cells may trace back to the graft donor. Each CDR3 is given with its conserved first and last residue. The D gene is left open where the match is weak. Rows give clone size only sometimes, using once, few, many, or a class for an expanded clone.

J gene,D gene,V gene,clone size,CDR3 length,CDR3 protein,CDR3 DNA
TRBJ2-1,.,TRBV11-3,.,12,CASSLDRVEQFF,TGTGCCAGCAGCTTAGATCGGGTTGAGCAGTTCTTC
TRBJ1-4,.,TRBV6-1,.,14,CASDQRASNEKLFF,TGTGCCAGCGACCAGCGGGCCTCTAATGAAAAACTGTTTTTT
TRBJ1-6,.,TRBV5-6,.,16,CASSRTESSYNSPLHF,TGTGCCAGCAGCCGGACAGAAAGCTCCTATAATTCACCCCTCCACTTT
TRBJ2-7,.,TRBV11-2,.,15,CASSLARRQGYEQYF,TGTGCCAGCAGCTTAGCCCGCCGCCAGGGGTACGAGCAGTACTTC
TRBJ2-7,.,TRBV6-5,.,13,CASSYSVGSEQYF,TGTGCCAGCAGTTACTCCGTGGGCTCCGAGCAGTACTTC
TRBJ2-7,.,TRBV5-5,few,14,CASRGGASSYEQYF,TGTGCCAGCAGAGGAGGGGCGAGCTCCTACGAGCAGTACTTC
TRBJ2-3,TRBD1,TRBV27,.,16,CASGPPQGAGTDTQYF,TGTGCCAGCGGCCCCCCGCAGGGGGCAGGCACAGATACGCAGTATTTT
TRBJ2-7,.,TRBV11-1,.,14,CASSPFPGTYEQYF,TGTGCCAGCAGCCCGTTTCCAGGCACCTACGAGCAGTACTTC
TRBJ1-1,TRBD1,TRBV7-9,.,15,CASSGGQVGVPEAFF,TGTGCCAGCAGCGGAGGACAGGTGGGGGTTCCTGAAGCTTTCTTT
TRBJ2-4,.,TRBV28,.,16,CASSLTRVQRGNIQYF,TGTGCCAGCAGTTTGACCCGAGTCCAGAGGGGAAACATTCAGTACTTC
TRBJ2-3,TRBD2,TRBV5-1,.,16,CASSLRTSGRTDTQYF,TGCGCCAGCAGCTTGAGGACTAGCGGTCGCACAGATACGCAGTATTTT
TRBJ1-1,.,TRBV7-9,.,12,CASSRGQIEAFF,TGTGCCAGCAGCCGTGGACAGATTGAAGCTTTCTTT
TRBJ1-2,TRBD1,TRBV5-1,.,15,CASRPTGQIIYGYTF,TGCGCCAGCAGACCGACAGGGCAAATTATATATGGCTACACCTTC
TRBJ2-7,.,TRBV27,once,13,CASSYQGPYEQYF,TGTGCCAGCAGTTATCAGGGACCTTACGAGCAGTACTTC
TRBJ2-7,TRBD1,TRBV7-9,.,14,CASSPDRGRAEQYF,TGTGCCAGCAGCCCCGACAGGGGTCGTGCCGAGCAGTACTTC
TRBJ1-2,TRBD1,TRBV7-9,once,14,CASSSPGQGGGYTF,TGTGCCAGCAGCTCACCGGGACAGGGGGGCGGCTACACCTTC
TRBJ2-7,.,TRBV11-3,.,12,CASSLGEDEQYF,TGTGCCAGCAGCTTAGGGGAGGACGAGCAGTACTTC
TRBJ2-7,.,TRBV9,.,14,CASSVGAGTYEQYF,TGTGCCAGCAGCGTAGGGGCAGGCACCTACGAGCAGTACTTC
TRBJ2-2,TRBD1,TRBV2,.,13,CASRGRGTGELFF,TGTGCCAGCAGGGGCAGGGGGACCGGGGAGCTGTTTTTT
TRBJ2-5,.,TRBV4-1,.,13,CASSQVSEETQYF,TGCGCCAGCAGCCAAGTAAGCGAAGAGACCCAGTACTTC
TRBJ2-1,TRBD2,TRBV7-8,.,17,CASSLPGSGRTYNEQFF,TGTGCCAGCAGCTTACCTGGTAGCGGGAGGACCTACAATGAGCAGTTCTTC
TRBJ2-7,.,TRBV21-1,.,15,CASSKEKGQNYEQYF,TGTGCCAGCAGCAAAGAGAAGGGACAGAACTACGAGCAGTACTTC
TRBJ2-2,.,TRBV19,once,14,CASNPRTATGELFF,TGTGCCAGTAATCCTCGGACCGCTACCGGGGAGCTGTTTTTT
TRBJ1-5,.,TRBV7-8,once,15,CASSYAGVGNQPQHF,TGTGCCAGCAGCTACGCAGGGGTTGGCAATCAGCCCCAGCATTTT
TRBJ2-7,.,TRBV7-2,.,12,CASSLALSEQYF,TGTGCCAGCAGCTTAGCCCTGAGCGAGCAGTACTTC
TRBJ2-1,.,TRBV6-4,.,13,CASSPGPYNEQFF,TGTGCCAGCAGTCCGGGACCTTACAATGAGCAGTTCTTC
TRBJ1-2,.,TRBV4-2,.,14,CASSQEGGMVGYTF,TGTGCCAGCAGCCAAGAGGGAGGCATGGTTGGCTACACCTTC
TRBJ2-2,TRBD2,TRBV5-1,.,17,CASSLPLAGDALGELFF,TGCGCCAGCAGCCTCCCACTAGCGGGAGACGCCTTAGGGGAGCTGTTTTTT
TRBJ1-1,.,TRBV18,.,13,CASSRRFGTEAFF,TGTGCCAGCTCACGACGGTTTGGCACTGAAGCTTTCTTT
TRBJ2-3,.,TRBV5-1,.,15,CASSLGGSNTDTQYF,TGCGCCAGCAGCTTGGGAGGGTCAAACACAGATACGCAGTATTTT
TRBJ2-7,TRBD1,TRBV13,.,15,CASSSGTGGVYEQYF,TGTGCCAGCAGCTCCGGGACAGGGGGTGTATACGAGCAGTACTTC
TRBJ2-7,TRBD1,TRBV27,.,15,CASSLSWDRVYEQYF,TGTGCCAGCAGTTTAAGCTGGGACAGGGTCTACGAGCAGTACTTC
TRBJ2-7,.,TRBV28,.,15,CASSLGRSSSYEQYF,TGTGCCAGCAGTTTAGGAAGGTCCAGCTCCTACGAGCAGTACTTC